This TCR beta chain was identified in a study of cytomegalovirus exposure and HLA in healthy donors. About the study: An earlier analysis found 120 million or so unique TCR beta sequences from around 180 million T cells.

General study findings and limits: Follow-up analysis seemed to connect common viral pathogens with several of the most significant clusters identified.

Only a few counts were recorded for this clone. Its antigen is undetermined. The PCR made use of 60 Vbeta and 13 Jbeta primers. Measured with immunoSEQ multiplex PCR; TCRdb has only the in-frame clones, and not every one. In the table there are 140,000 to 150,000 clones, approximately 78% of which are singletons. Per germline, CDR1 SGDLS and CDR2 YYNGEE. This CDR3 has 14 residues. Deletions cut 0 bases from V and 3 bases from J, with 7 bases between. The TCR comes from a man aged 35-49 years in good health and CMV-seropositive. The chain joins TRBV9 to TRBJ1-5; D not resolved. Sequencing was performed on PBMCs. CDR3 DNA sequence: TGTGCCAGCAGCGTAGCGTCAGACAATCAGCCCCAGCATTTT. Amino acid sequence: CASSVASDNQPQHF.